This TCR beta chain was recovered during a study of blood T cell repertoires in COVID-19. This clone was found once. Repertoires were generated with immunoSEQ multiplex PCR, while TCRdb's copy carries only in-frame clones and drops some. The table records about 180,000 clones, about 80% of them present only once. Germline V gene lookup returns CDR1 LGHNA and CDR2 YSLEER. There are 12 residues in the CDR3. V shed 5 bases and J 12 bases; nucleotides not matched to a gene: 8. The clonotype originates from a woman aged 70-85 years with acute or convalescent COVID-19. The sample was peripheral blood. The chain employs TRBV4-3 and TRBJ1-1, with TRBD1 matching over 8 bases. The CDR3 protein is CASSAAQGASFF. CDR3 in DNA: TGCGCCAGCAGCGCTGCGCAGGGGGCCTCTTTCTTT.